This TCR beta chain emerged from a study of blood T cell repertoires in COVID-19. As for the study in general: Both acute and convalescent COVID-19 samples were obtained from the United States, Italy and Spain.

The ends lost 7 bases at V and 11 bases at J; junction bases unmatched: 13. Germline V gene lookup returns CDR1 PRHDT and CDR2 FYEKMQ (reference sequence). This CDR3 comprises 14 residues. Authors' data handling: Reference gene primer amplification gave estimated nucleated cell counts. The data were produced by immunoSEQ multiplex PCR, yet TCRdb's version contains in-frame clones alone and is incomplete. V and J calls and clone size are those listed in that table; D and trimming were worked out from the DNA. The sample holds approximately 220,000 clones, 80% to 90% seen once. Material: PBMCs or T cells enriched from blood (not recorded which). This TCR came from a woman aged 40 to 49 with acute COVID-19. The chain joins TRBV13 to TRBJ1-1, with 10 bases lining up with TRBD1. As DNA, the CDR3 is TGTGCCAGCACTCGATCCGGGACAGGGGTAGGGGCTTTCTTT. It specifies CASTRSGTGVGAFF.